This TCR beta chain was identified in a study of T-cell memory formation after mild COVID-19. Study overall: The study found TCR clusters largely donor specific. Study-level points and caveats: Day 15 to 85 contracting clones showed balanced CD4/CD8; later expanders leaned CD4+. Cross-reactive memory apparently joined, as some responding clones appeared in pre-infection memory.

This clonotype has at least ten counts. What it binds is unknown. cDNA libraries for TCR alpha and TCR beta, carrying sample barcodes and UMIs, came from 5'RACE with constant-segment primers. One entry per CDR3 protein results from TCRdb running MiXCR on the 5' RACE reads. Among roughly 130,000 distinct CDR3 sequences listed, approximately 5.9% were seen once. Germline V gene sequence: CDR1 MNHEY, CDR2 SVGAGI. With 7 bases clipped from V and 7 bases from J, the junction kept 13 bases outside the gene matches. This CDR3 is built from 16 residues. This rearrangement joins TRBV6-5 to TRBJ1-6; 7 bases align to TRBD1. The TCR originated in an adult woman who had mild COVID-19 (a few samples of this study predate the infection). Cell type and time point are not known. The source material was PBMCs or a T cell subset sorted from them (not recorded which). Here the CDR3 DNA reads TGTGCCAGCACCGTAACAGGGGCCGGGTTCAATTCACCCCTCCACTTT. As protein: CASTVTGAGFNSPLHF.